Reported below is one T cell receptor beta chain. The data are from a study of blood T cell repertoires in COVID-19. Study details: Some COVID-19 samples were acute and others convalescent; all came from the United States, Italy and Spain. PBMCs, B-cell-depleted T cells, or T cells were the source of the cDNA or gDNA that made up the material.

The V gene lost 4 bases and the J gene lost 2 bases, with 12 bases spanning the gap. Germline CDR1 and CDR2: LNHDA and SQIVND (reference sequence). This CDR3 is built from 14 residues. Authors' data handling: By means of reference gene primer amplification, nucleated cell counts were estimated. Generated by immunoSEQ multiplex PCR, the TCRdb table keeps only in-frame clones and is missing some. Clone size and V and J calls were adopted from that table, with D and trimming inferred from the DNA. The table includes around 130,000 clones, approximately 84% detected once. The sample was peripheral blood. The chain uses TRBV19 and TRBJ2-7, with a possible D match to TRBD1 (8 bases). The receptor was derived from a woman between 45 and 60 years old who had recovered from COVID-19. CDR3 DNA sequence: TGTGCCAGTAGTAGAACAGGGGGGGCCTACGAGCAGTACTTC. Translation: CASSRTGGAYEQYF.